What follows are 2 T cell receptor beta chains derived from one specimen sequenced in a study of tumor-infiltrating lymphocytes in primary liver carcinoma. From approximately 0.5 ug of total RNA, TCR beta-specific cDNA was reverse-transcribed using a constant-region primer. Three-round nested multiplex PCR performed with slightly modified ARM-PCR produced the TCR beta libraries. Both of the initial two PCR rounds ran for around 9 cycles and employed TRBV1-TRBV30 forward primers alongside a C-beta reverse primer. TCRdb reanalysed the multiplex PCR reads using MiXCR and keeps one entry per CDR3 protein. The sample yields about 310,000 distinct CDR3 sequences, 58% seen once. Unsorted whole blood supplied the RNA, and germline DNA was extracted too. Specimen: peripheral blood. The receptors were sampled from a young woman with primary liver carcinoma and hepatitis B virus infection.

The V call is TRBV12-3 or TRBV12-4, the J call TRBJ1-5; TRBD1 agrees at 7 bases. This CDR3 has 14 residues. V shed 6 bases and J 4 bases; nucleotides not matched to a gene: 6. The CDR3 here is CASRPGQSNQPQHF. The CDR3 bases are TGTGCCAGCAGACCGGGACAGAGTAATCAGCCCCAGCATTTT.

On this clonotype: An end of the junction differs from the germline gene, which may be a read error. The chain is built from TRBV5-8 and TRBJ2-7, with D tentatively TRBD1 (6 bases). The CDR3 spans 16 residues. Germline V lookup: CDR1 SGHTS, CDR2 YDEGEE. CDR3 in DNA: TGTGTCAGCAGCTTGCTCAGGGGCGATGTCTCCTACGAGCAGTACTTC. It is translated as CVSSLLRGDVSYEQYF.